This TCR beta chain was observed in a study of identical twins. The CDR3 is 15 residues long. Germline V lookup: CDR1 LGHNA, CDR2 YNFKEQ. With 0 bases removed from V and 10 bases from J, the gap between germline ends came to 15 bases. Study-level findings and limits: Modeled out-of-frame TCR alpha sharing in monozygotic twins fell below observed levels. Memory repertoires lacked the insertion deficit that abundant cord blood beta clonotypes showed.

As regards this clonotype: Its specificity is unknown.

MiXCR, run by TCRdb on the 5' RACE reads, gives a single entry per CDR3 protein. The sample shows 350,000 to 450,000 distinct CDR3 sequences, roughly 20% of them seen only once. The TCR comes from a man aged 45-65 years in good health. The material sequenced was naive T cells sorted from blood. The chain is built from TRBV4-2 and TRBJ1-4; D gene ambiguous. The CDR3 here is CASSQEIQVRRKLFF. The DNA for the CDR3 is TGTGCCAGCAGCCAAGAAATCCAGGTTCGGCGAAAACTGTTTTTT.